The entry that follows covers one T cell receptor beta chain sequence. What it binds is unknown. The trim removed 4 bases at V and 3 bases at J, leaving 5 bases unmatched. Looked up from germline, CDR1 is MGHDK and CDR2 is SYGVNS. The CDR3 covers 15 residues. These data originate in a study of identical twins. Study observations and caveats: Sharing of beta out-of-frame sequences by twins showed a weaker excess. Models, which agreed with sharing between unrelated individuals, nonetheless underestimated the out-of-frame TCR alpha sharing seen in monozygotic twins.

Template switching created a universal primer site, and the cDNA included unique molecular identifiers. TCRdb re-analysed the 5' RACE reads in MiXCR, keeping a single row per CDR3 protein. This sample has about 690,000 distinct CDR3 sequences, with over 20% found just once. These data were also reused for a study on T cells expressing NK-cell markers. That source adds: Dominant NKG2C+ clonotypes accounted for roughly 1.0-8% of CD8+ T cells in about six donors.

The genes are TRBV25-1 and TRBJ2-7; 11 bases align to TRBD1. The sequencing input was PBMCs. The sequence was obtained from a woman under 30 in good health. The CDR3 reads CASSAPGQGDYEQYF. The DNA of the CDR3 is TGTGCCAGCAGTGCGCCGGGACAGGGGGACTACGAGCAGTACTTC.